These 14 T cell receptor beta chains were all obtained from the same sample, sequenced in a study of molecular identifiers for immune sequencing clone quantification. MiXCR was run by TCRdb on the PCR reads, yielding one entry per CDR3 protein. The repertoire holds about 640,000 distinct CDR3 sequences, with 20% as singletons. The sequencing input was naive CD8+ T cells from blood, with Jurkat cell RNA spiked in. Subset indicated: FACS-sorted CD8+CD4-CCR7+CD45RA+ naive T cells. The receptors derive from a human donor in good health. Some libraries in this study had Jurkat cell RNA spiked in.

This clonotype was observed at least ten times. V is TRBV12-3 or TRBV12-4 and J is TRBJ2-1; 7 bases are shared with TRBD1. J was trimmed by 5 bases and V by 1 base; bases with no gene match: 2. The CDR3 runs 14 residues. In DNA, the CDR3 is TGTGCCAGCAGTTTAGAAGGACAGGACAATGAGCAGTTCTTC. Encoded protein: CASSLEGQDNEQFF.

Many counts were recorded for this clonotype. DNA for the CDR3: TGTGCCAGCAGTTCCTGGAGGGGTGAAAAACTGTTTTTT. This sequence encodes CASSSWRGEKLFF. The chain couples TRBV6-2 or TRBV6-3 to TRBJ1-4, with TRBD1 as a possible D gene (5 bases). Trimming took off 4 bases at V and 7 bases at J, with 10 bases between the two ends. The length of the CDR3 is 13 residues. The germline gives CDR1 MNHEY, CDR2 SVGEGT.

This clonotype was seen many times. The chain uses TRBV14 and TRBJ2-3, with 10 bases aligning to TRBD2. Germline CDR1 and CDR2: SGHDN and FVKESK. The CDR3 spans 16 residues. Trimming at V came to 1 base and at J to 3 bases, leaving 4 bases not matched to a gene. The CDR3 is CASSQAVLAGTDTQYF. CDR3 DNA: TGTGCCAGCAGCCAAGCCGTACTAGCGGGGACAGATACGCAGTATTTT. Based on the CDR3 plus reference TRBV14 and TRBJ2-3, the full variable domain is EAGVTQFPSHSVIEKGQTVTLRCDPISGHDNLYWYRRVMGKEIKFLLHFVKESKQDESGMPNNRFLAERTGGTYSTLKVQPAELEDSGVYFCASSQAVLAGTDTQYFGPGTRLTVL.

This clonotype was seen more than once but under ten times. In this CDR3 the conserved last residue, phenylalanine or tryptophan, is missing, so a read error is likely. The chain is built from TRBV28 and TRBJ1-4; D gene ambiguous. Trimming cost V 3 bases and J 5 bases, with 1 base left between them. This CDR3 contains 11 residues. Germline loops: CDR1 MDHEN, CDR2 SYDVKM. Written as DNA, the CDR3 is TGTGCCAGCAGTTTGAATGAAAAACTGTTTTTA. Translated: CASSLNEKLFL.

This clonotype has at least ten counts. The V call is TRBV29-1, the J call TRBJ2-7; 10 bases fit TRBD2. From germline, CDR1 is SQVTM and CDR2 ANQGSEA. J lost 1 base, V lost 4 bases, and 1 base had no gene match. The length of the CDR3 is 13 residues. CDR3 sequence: CSVGTSGSYEQYF. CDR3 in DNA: TGCAGCGTTGGGACTAGCGGTTCCTACGAGCAGTACTTC.

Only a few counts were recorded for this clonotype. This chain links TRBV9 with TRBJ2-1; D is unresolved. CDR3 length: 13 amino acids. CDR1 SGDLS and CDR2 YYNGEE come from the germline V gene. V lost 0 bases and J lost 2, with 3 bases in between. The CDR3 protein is CASSVEAYNEQFF. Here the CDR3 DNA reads TGTGCCAGCAGCGTAGAAGCCTACAATGAGCAGTTCTTC.

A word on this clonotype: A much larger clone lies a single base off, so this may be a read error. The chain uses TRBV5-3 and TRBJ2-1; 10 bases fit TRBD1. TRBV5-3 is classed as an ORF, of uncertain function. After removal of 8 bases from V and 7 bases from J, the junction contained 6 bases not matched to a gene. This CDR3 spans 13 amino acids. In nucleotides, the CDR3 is TGTGCCAGCAACACGGGACAGGGGAATGAGCAGTTCTTC. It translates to CASNTGQGNEQFF.

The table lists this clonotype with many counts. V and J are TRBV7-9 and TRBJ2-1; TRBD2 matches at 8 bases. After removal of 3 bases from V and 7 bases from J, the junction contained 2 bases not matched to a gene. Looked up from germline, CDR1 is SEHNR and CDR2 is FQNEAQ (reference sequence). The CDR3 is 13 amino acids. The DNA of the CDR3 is TGTGCCAGCAGCTTTGGACTAGCTAATGAGCAGTTCTTC. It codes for CASSFGLANEQFF.

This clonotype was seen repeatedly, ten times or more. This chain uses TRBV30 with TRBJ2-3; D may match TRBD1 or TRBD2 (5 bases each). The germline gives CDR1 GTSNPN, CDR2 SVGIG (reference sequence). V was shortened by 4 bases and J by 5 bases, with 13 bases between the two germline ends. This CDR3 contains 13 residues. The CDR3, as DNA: TGTGCCTGGAATGTGGGGGTCCTAGATACGCAGTATTTT. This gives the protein CAWNVGVLDTQYF.

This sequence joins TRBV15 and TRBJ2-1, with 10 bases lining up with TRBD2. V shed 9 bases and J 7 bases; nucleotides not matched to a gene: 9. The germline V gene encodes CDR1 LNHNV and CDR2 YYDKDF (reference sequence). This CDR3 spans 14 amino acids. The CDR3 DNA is TGTGCCACGAAACGGGCTAGCGGGAGAAATGAGCAGTTCTTC. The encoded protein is CATKRASGRNEQFF.

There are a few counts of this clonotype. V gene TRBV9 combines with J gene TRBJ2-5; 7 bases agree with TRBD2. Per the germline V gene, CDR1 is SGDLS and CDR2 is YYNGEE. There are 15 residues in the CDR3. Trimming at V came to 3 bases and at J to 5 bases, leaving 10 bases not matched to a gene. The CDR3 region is CASSAGGRVVETQYF. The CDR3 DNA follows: TGTGCCAGCAGCGCAGGAGGGAGGGTCGTGGAGACCCAGTACTTC.

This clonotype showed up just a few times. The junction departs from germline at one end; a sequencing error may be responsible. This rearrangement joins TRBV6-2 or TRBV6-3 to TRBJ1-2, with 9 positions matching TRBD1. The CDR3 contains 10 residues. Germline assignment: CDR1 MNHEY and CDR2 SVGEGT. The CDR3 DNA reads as TGTGCCAGCAGCGGGGACAGGGAGGCCTTC. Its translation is CASSGDREAF.

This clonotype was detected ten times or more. The CDR3 DNA sequence: TGTGCCAGCAGTTCCGGACAGGGGGCTCTCTACGAGCAGTACTTC. This translates into CASSSGQGALYEQYF. This sequence joins TRBV6-5 and TRBJ2-7, with TRBD1 matching over 11 bases. Germline V gene sequence: CDR1 MNHEY, CDR2 SVGAGI. With 4 bases clipped from V and 3 bases from J, the junction kept 5 bases outside the gene matches. CDR3 length: 15 amino acids.

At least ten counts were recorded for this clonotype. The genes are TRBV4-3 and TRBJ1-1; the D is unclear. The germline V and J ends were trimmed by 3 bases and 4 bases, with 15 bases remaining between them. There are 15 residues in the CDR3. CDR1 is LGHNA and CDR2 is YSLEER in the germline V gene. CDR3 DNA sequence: TGCGCCAGCAGCCAGGGGATGGGATTATTCACTGAAGCTTTCTTT. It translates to CASSQGMGLFTEAFF.